The clone carrying this T cell receptor (beta chain) was picked up many times. The antigen remains undetermined. V was clipped by 3 bases and J by 3 bases, with 11 bases between them. The CDR3 consists of 14 residues. In germline, CDR1 is SGHAT, CDR2 FQNNGV. The data belong to a study of T cells in Graves' hyperthyroidism and ophthalmopathy. Study-wide findings and caveats: Most clonotypes expanded in the thyroid (above 0.001) were also present in blood. The model anticipated ophthalmopathy a median approximately 6.6 months pre-onset.

RNA transcripts were the template for amplifying TCR beta CDR3 regions. The study used the HTBI primer set for a first-round RT-PCR of the TCR CDR3. Each CDR3 protein gets one entry after TCRdb re-called the multiplex PCR reads with MiXCR. Here the sample spans 300,000 to 450,000 distinct CDR3 sequences, about 15% being singletons. This chain links TRBV11-2 with TRBJ2-5; unclear D gene. This receptor was taken from a woman aged 25 to 39 with Graves' ophthalmopathy. The specimen sequenced was blood. CDR3 residues: CASSFDLQKETQYF. The CDR3 DNA reads TGTGCCAGCAGCTTCGATCTCCAGAAAGAGACCCAGTACTTC.